The 13 T cell receptor beta chains below come from one sample, sequenced in a study of T cells in Graves' hyperthyroidism and ophthalmopathy. RNA transcripts gave rise to amplified TCR beta CDR3 regions. With the HTBI primer set, the TCR CDR3 went through a first round of RT-PCR. TCRdb reprocessed the multiplex PCR reads with MiXCR, giving one entry per CDR3 protein. The profile shows nearly 600,000 distinct CDR3 sequences, 14% of them singletons. Sequencing was carried out using blood. The receptor set was obtained from a woman under 30 with Graves' ophthalmopathy.

This clonotype was counted ten times or more. CDR3 sequence: CASSQSTLQYF. The CDR3 DNA follows: TGTGCCAGCAGTCAGTCGACACTTCAGTACTTC. The chain links TRBV6-2 or TRBV6-3 to TRBJ2-4; D uncertain. Trimming cost V 5 bases and J 11 bases, with 10 bases left between them. Germline V gives CDR1 MNHEY, CDR2 SVGEGT. This CDR3 has 11 residues.

Concerning this clonotype itself: This may be a read error, as it is one base from a much larger clone. The chain employs TRBV12-3 or TRBV12-4 and TRBJ2-7, with D possibly being TRBD2 (7 bases). This CDR3 is built from 15 residues. Here the CDR3 DNA reads TGTGCCGGCAGTGCCCCCGGGGGGCGCGAGGGCGAGCAGTACTTC. Its translation is CAGSAPGGREGEQYF.

As regards this clonotype: A read error may account for a junction end that differs from germline. V and J are TRBV5-1 and TRBJ2-1; 7 nucleotides align to TRBD2. Germline V lookup: CDR1 SGHRS, CDR2 YFSETQ. The CDR3 is made up of 14 amino acids. Here the CDR3 reads CVSSPGTIVNEQFF. In DNA, the CDR3 is TGCGTCAGCAGCCCCGGGACTATCGTTAATGAGCAGTTCTTC.

This clonotype has more than one count but fewer than ten. The gene calls are TRBV28 and TRBJ2-5; TRBD1 matches at 7 bases. The CDR3 runs to 14 residues. Per germline, CDR1 MDHEN and CDR2 SYDVKM. J was trimmed by 4 bases and V by 6 bases; bases with no gene match: 8. CDR3 in DNA: TGTGCCAGCAGACTGACAGGGCGGCCAGAGACCCAGTACTTC. Protein: CASRLTGRPETQYF.

Many counts were recorded for this clonotype. This chain links TRBV4-1 with TRBJ2-1; no firm D call. The CDR3 is 12 amino acids. Trimming stripped 3 bases from V and 2 bases from J, with 2 bases between. Per germline, CDR1 MGHRA and CDR2 YSYEKL. CDR3 sequence reads: CASSQPYNEQFF. Written as DNA, the CDR3 is TGCGCCAGCAGCCAGCCCTACAATGAGCAGTTCTTC.

This clonotype has a count of ten or more. The chain joins TRBV6-1 to TRBJ1-2; D remains unclear. There are 16 residues in the CDR3. The V end lost 2 bases, the J end lost 8 bases, and 21 bases lay between the germline ends. CDR1 and CDR2 (germline): MNHNS, SASEGT. The CDR3 region has the DNA TGTGCCAGCAGTGAACGGAGATCGGCCTTGGCGAAGGGCTACACCTTC. This gives the protein CASSERRSALAKGYTF.

This clonotype was detected ten times or more. The J gene is TRBJ1-1, the V gene TRBV28; 7 positions agree with TRBD1. J was trimmed by 1 base and V by 7 bases; bases with no gene match: 6. Germline CDR1 and CDR2: MDHEN and SYDVKM. The CDR3 loop spans 14 amino acids. The CDR3 DNA sequence: TGTGCCAGCATCACGGGACAGAGGAACACTGAAGCTTTCTTT. It is translated as CASITGQRNTEAFF. Full variable domain (rest looked up from reference TRBV28 and TRBJ1-1): DVKVTQSSRYLVKRTGEKVFLECVQDMDHENMFWYRQDPGLGLRLIYFSYDVKMKEKGDIPEGYSVSREKKERFSLILESASTNQTSMYLCASITGQRNTEAFFGQGTRLTVV.

This clonotype was observed at least ten times. The chain is built from TRBV2 and TRBJ1-3; no definite D call. Germline CDR1 SNHLY, CDR2 FYNNEI. The CDR3 consists of 17 residues. Deletions cut 7 bases from V and 0 bases from J, with 19 bases between. This CDR3 is CASITTFPGNSGNTIYF. The CDR3 coding sequence is TGTGCCAGCATCACTACGTTCCCGGGGAACTCTGGAAACACCATATATTTT. The variable domain in full, with the rest retrieved from reference TRBV2 and TRBJ1-3, is EPEVTQTPSHQVTQMGQEVILRCVPISNHLYFYWYRQILGQKVEFLVSFYNNEISEKSEIFDDQFSVERPDGSNFTLKIRSTKLEDSAMYFCASITTFPGNSGNTIYFGEGSWLTVV.

This clonotype was counted at least ten times. The chain carries TRBV6-1 and TRBJ1-5, with D uncertain. The V end was cut by 5 bases, the J end by 1 base, with 15 bases between. The CDR3 contains 16 residues. Germline V CDR1 and CDR2: MNHNS, SASEGT. CDR3 in amino acids: CASSTRRRVSNQPQHF. The CDR3 DNA sequence: TGTGCCAGCAGTACGCGGAGGAGGGTAAGCAATCAGCCCCAGCATTTT.

This clonotype has a count of ten or more. The chain has TRBV6-2 or TRBV6-3 and TRBJ2-7, with 8 nucleotides matching TRBD2. J lost 2 bases, V lost 8 bases, and 5 bases had no gene match. This CDR3 region has 13 residues. CDR1 and CDR2 from the germline V gene are MNHEY and SVGEGT. CDR3 DNA sequence: TGTGCCAGCGAAAGAGCGGGGGCCTACGAGCAGTACTTC. Translation gives CASERAGAYEQYF.

The sample holds a few counts of this clonotype. The chain has TRBV7-2 and TRBJ1-5, with TRBD1 as a possible D gene (5 bases). Germline V gene lookup returns CDR1 SGHTA and CDR2 FQGNSA. V shed 0 bases and J shed 0 bases, with 15 bases lying between them. This CDR3 region has 18 residues. DNA of the CDR3: TGTGCCAGCAGCTTAGCGCTTAAGGGACGGTATAGCAATCAGCCCCAGCATTTT. It encodes CASSLALKGRYSNQPQHF.

This clonotype was detected ten times or more. The chain combines TRBV3-1 with TRBJ1-1; D is possibly TRBD1 (6 bases). This CDR3 has 14 residues. Germline V gene sequence: CDR1 LGHDT, CDR2 YNNKEL (reference sequence). Trimming took 4 bases from V and 3 from J, leaving 12 bases between them. The CDR3 is CASSRFRTDTEAFF. The CDR3 DNA sequence: TGTGCCAGCAGCCGTTTTCGGACAGACACTGAAGCTTTCTTT.

Ten or more counts support this clonotype. The CDR3 spells CSARASAGGNYGYTF. In DNA, the CDR3 is TGCAGTGCTAGAGCCTCGGCCGGCGGAAACTATGGCTACACCTTC. This chain uses TRBV20-1 with TRBJ1-2, with no clear D. Trimming took 1 base from V and 2 from J, leaving 14 bases between them. The germline V gene encodes CDR1 DFQATT and CDR2 SNEGSKA (reference sequence). The CDR3 sequence is 15 residues long.